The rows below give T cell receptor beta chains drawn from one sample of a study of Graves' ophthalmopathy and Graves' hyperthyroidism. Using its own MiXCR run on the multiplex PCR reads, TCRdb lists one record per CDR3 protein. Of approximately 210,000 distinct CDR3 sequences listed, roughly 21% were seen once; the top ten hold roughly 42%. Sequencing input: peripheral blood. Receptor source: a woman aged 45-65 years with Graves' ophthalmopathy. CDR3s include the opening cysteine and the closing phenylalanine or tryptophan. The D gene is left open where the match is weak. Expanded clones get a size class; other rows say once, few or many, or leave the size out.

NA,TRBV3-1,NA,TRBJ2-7,TGTGCCAGCAGCCAAGAACAAAGGAAGCAGTACTTC,CASSQEQRKQYF
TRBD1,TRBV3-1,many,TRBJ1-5,TGTGCCAGCAGGCAGACAGGGGGCGCTTATCAGCCCCAGCATTTT,CASRQTGGAYQPQHF
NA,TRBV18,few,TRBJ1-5,TGTGCCAGCTCATCAAACAGGGAGGCTCAGCCCCAGCATTTT,CASSSNREAQPQHF
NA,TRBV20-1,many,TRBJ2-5,TGCAGTGCTAGGAGGGGGGGCGGGAGTGCACAAGAGACCCAGTACTTC,CSARRGGGSAQETQYF
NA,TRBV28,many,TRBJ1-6,TGTGCCAGCAAGAAGGGACGGGGGAGCTCCTATAATTCACCCCTCCACTTT,CASKKGRGSSYNSPLHF
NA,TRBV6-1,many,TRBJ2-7,TGTGCCAGCAGTCGGACAGAAACCTACGAGCAGTACTTC,CASSRTETYEQYF
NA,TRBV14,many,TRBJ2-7,TGTGCCAGCAGCCAAGTGAGGTCCTACGAGCAGTACTTC,CASSQVRSYEQYF
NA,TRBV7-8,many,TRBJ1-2,TGTGCCAGCAGTAAGGGTTCACAACTCGATAAATTAAGCACCTTC,CASSKGSQLDKLSTF
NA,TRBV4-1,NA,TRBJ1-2,TGCGCCAGCAGAGGGGTCTATGGCTACACCTTC,CASRGVYGYTF
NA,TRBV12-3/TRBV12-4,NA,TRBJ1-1,TGTGCCAGCAGTTTAGAGATAGGCGCTGAAGCTTTCTTT,CASSLEIGAEAFF
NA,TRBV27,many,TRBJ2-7,TGTGCCAGCAGTCGGGACCGATTCTACGAGCAGTACTTC,CASSRDRFYEQYF
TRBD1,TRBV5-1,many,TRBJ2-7,TGCGCCAGCAGCTTATCCGGGACAGGGGACTACGAGCAGTACTTC,CASSLSGTGDYEQYF
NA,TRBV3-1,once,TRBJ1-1,TGTGCCAGCAGCCAGCCCAACTACCCTGAAGCTTTCTTT,CASSQPNYPEAFF
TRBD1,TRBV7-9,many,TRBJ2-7,TGTGCCAGCAGCTTAGTACAGGGGGTCGACGAGCAGTACTTC,CASSLVQGVDEQYF
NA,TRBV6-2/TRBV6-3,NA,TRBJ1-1,TGTGCCAGCAGTAATGACAGGATCACTGAAGCTTTCTTT,CASSNDRITEAFF
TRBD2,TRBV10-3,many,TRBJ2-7,TGTGCCATCAGTGCTACGGGACTAGTATACGAGCAGTACTTC,CAISATGLVYEQYF
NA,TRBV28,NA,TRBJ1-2,TGTGCCACCGCCGGCAAGGGCTATGGCTACACCTTC,CATAGKGYGYTF
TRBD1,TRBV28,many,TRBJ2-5,TGTGCCAGCAGTATTAACCCTGGACAGGGAGAGACCCAGTACTTC,CASSINPGQGETQYF
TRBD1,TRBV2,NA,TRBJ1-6,TGTGCCAGCACACCTCGAGGACAGGGTATATCACCCCTCCACTTT,CASTPRGQGISPLHF
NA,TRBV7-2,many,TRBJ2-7,TGTGCCAGCAATCCAGGCGGAGCGCCCTACGAGCAGTACTTC,CASNPGGAPYEQYF
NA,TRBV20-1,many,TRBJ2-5,TGCAGTGCTAGGGATGGAAATCCTAGGGAGACCCAGTACTTC,CSARDGNPRETQYF
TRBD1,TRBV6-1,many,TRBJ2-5,TGTGCCAGCAGTGGGAGACAGGGAGTAGAGACCCAGTACTTC,CASSGRQGVETQYF